This paragraph covers one T cell receptor beta chain sequence. This clone's antigen is unknown. No much larger clone is present one base from it, and per-base qualities are unavailable. Libraries were built with 5' RACE. For sequencing, an Illumina HiSeq 2500 was employed. The second PCR ran for about 6 to 12 cycles and used a J-beta primer mix along with a sample-barcoded 5' primer. Each TCR beta cDNA molecule received a unique molecular identifier from a template-switch 5' adaptor carrying 12 random nucleotides. At least 3 million CDR3-containing paired-end reads were obtained from each sample. The Mint cDNA synthesis kit, primed by a TRBC-specific oligonucleotide, was used to synthesize first-strand cDNA from all RNA. All cDNA was treated with uracil-DNA glycosylase and then went through a first 18-cycle PCR with the universal primers M1SS and BC2_uni_R. The study's processing was this. Each sample was normalized by randomly selecting 1 million high-quality reads, each carrying a distinct molecular identifier. Reads sharing molecular identifiers were discarded rather than binned into consensus sequences. MiTCR, with a Q25 quality threshold and the strictest error-elimination algorithm, was used for CDR3 identification, clonotype clustering and error correction. Lower-bound total TCR beta diversity was estimated with a nonparametric unseen species model using Euler transformation. The public reads were reprocessed in TCRdb via fastp at Q25 and MiXCR, keeping in-frame beta chains. Each record represents a unique CDR3 protein, reported with the most common genes and DNA among its rows. What appears here as the V and J calls and clone size reflects TCRdb's work, not the paper's. The sample table holds 710,000 or so distinct CDR3 sequences, of which around 32% were seen once. The ten largest clones add up to roughly 14% of the sample.

The approximately 39 donors, aged about 6 to 100 years, were systemically healthy Caucasian individuals from Russia. Around 9.9 milliliters of peripheral blood were collected from each donor into EDTA-treated Vacutainer tubes. Ficoll-Paque density-gradient centrifugation was used to isolate PBMCs, with at least 7 million obtained per sample. Total RNA was extracted from PBMCs with Trizol reagent, with at least 5.5 micrograms obtained per sample. Naive CD45RAhigh/CD27high T cell percentages were measured by flow cytometry on a PBMC aliquot from every donor. CDR1 and CDR2 are drawn from the germline V gene (reference sequence): GTSNPN, SVGIG. V is shortened by 4 bases, J by 1 base, and the region joining them spans 7 bases. From cysteine to phenylalanine, the CDR3 is 12 amino acids long. Only the CDR3 part of the read is kept: 36 bases, read in frame from the first base. This specimen belongs to a study of blood T cells in healthy people across ages (dated by TCRdb to between 2014 and 2017). With regard to the full study: Template switching captured roughly one uniquely barcoded TCR beta cDNA molecule per two T cells in model experiments. Two additional independent replicas of 1 million unique cDNA reads from the same blood draw were analyzed for two donors (one aged 18 to 29 and one aged 80 or older). Age-related changes in TCR beta repertoire diversity were measured in the study by deep sequencing normalized with unique cDNA molecular identifiers. The donors were divided into four age groups: young (average approximately 17 years), middle-aged (around 37), aged (approximately 64) and long-lived (nearly 85). Donors of different ages were randomly distributed across sequencing lanes to avoid experimental bias. The full study reports these points: Donor CMV infection status was unknown, potentially confounding age-related changes in expanded clonotypes. Observed TCR beta diversity per million T cells fell roughly linearly with age, and a significant reduction was already apparent by age around 39. Because profiling used bulk unsorted PBMCs, naive and antigen-experienced compartments could not be compared conclusively. Compared with the aged group, more naive CD4+ T cells, fewer expanded clones and increased TCR diversity were shown by the long-lived group, suggesting age selection. Estimates of total diversity based on one million sequenced T cells were regarded as lower bounds and as underestimates. Observed TCR beta diversity correlated strongly with the percentage of naive T cells measured by flow cytometry.

This sequence uses TRBV30 and TRBJ1-1; the D gene is perhaps TRBD1, on 5 matching bases. This sequence originates from a woman older than 75 in good health. Donor details come from another sample of the same person, matched by shared clones. Sequenced input: blood. The nucleotides are TGTGCCTGGACCGACAGGAACACTGAAGCTTTCTTT. Its protein reads: CAWTDRNTEAFF.